One sample yielded the 31 T cell receptor beta chains listed below, sequenced in a study of T cell changes during pregnancy in multiple sclerosis. Assay used: immunoSEQ multiplex PCR; TCRdb lists only in-frame clones, some missing. The sample lists some 96,000 clones, 92% seen once, with more than 1.5% in the top ten. Here the sequenced sample was peripheral blood, taken after pregnancy. The receptors here all came from a female donor with multiple sclerosis, enrolled in a pregnancy study.

The chain couples TRBV7-9 to TRBJ2-5, with TRBD1 matching over 7 bases. The CDR3 runs 14 residues. Germline CDR1 reads SEHNR; CDR2 reads FQNEAQ (reference sequence). Germline trimming cut 5 bases from V and 1 base from J; bases unmatched to any gene: 4. The CDR3 here is CASSARTGQETQYF. The CDR3 DNA follows: TGTGCCAGCAGCGCCCGGACAGGCCAAGAGACCCAGTACTTC.

This chain uses TRBV19 with TRBJ1-5; 8 nucleotides agree with TRBD1. The V gene's germline CDR1 is LNHDA and CDR2 SQIVND (reference sequence). The CDR3 has 15 residues. The V segment lost 3 bases and the J segment 5 bases; nucleotides outside the gene matches: 6. CDR3 bases: TGTGCCAGTAGTATTTTCCCAGGGGGCGATCAGCCCCAGCATTTT. This encodes CASSIFPGGDQPQHF. Filled out from reference TRBV19 and TRBJ1-5, the complete variable domain reads DGGITQSPKYLFRKEGQNVTLSCEQNLNHDAMYWYRQDPGQGLRLIYYSQIVNDFQKGDIAEGYSVSREKKESFPLTVTSAQKNPTAFYLCASSIFPGGDQPQHFGDGTRLSIL.

This clone was counted only a few times. This chain joins TRBV9 and TRBJ1-5; TRBD1 is a possible D gene (5 bases). Germline CDR1 is SGDLS and CDR2 is YYNGEE. The ends were cut back, 0 bases at V and 5 bases at J, with 12 bases in the middle. The CDR3 totals 15 residues. This chain's CDR3 is CASSVGGGADQPQHF. CDR3 in DNA: TGTGCCAGCAGCGTAGGAGGAGGGGCGGATCAGCCCCAGCATTTT.

The CDR3 sequence: CASSKRNSYEQYF. The CDR3, as DNA: TGTGCCAGCAGCAAGCGGAACTCCTACGAGCAGTACTTC. This chain links TRBV9 with TRBJ2-7, with D possibly matching TRBD2 (5 bases). With 4 bases removed from V and 0 bases from J, the gap between germline ends came to 8 bases. Looked up from germline, CDR1 is SGDLS and CDR2 is YYNGEE. The CDR3 contains 13 residues.

The chain has TRBV27 and TRBJ2-7; 11 nucleotides match TRBD1. This CDR3 is 14 amino acids long. Trimming at V came to 6 bases and at J to 1 base, leaving 2 bases not matched to a gene. Germline loops: CDR1 MNHEY, CDR2 SMNVEV (reference sequence). The CDR3 sequence: CASRGTGGSYEQYF. The DNA for the CDR3 is TGTGCCAGCAGAGGGACAGGGGGTTCCTACGAGCAGTACTTC.

This chain connects TRBV11-2 to TRBJ1-3; 7 bases line up with TRBD1. CDR1 is SGHAT and CDR2 is FQNNGV in the germline V gene. The ends lost 0 bases at V and 4 bases at J; junction bases unmatched: 0. The CDR3 runs to 14 residues. CDR3 nucleotide sequence: TGTGCCAGCAGCTTAGAGACAGGGGGAAACACCATATATTTT. It translates to CASSLETGGNTIYF.

J is TRBJ1-2 and V is TRBV5-1; 8 positions agree with TRBD1. Per the germline V gene, CDR1 is SGHRS and CDR2 is YFSETQ. J was trimmed by 7 bases and V by 4 bases; bases with no gene match: 15. This CDR3 has 16 residues. CDR3 in amino acids: CASSPLLGQGRGGYTF. In DNA form, the CDR3 reads TGCGCCAGCAGCCCTCTCCTCGGACAGGGCAGAGGTGGCTACACCTTC.

This clone was counted a few times. This chain links TRBV6-5 with TRBJ1-6; tentative D call: TRBD1 (5 bases). Germline V lookup: CDR1 MNHEY, CDR2 SVGAGI. The CDR3 is made up of 15 amino acids. The V gene lost 6 bases and the J gene lost 1 base, with 10 bases spanning the gap. The CDR3 here is CASRRGRSYNSPLHF. The CDR3 DNA reads as TGTGCCAGCAGACGGGGGAGATCCTATAATTCACCCCTCCACTTT.

V usage is TRBV5-1 and J usage is TRBJ2-7, with TRBD1 matching over 7 bases. The CDR3 contains 14 residues. The junction had 5 bases not matched to a gene; V was cut back by 3 bases and J by 2 bases. Germline CDR1 and CDR2: SGHRS and YFSETQ. The CDR3 DNA reads as TGCGCCAGCAGCTCACAGGGGACCCCCTACGAGCAGTACTTC. Encoded protein: CASSSQGTPYEQYF.

The V gene is TRBV29-1, the J gene TRBJ2-2; the match to TRBD2 covers 7 bases. V was clipped by 4 bases and J by 2 bases; unmatched bases: 10. Germline CDR1 is SQVTM and CDR2 is ANQGSEA. The CDR3 is made up of 16 amino acids. The DNA for the CDR3 is TGCAGCGTTGCCTCGTCTAGCGGAACTAACACCGGGGAGCTGTTTTTT. This codes for CSVASSSGTNTGELFF.

The chain joins TRBV15 to TRBJ2-5, with 7 positions matching TRBD1. This CDR3 spans 16 amino acids. After removal of 1 base from V and 2 bases from J, the junction contained 7 bases not matched to a gene. In germline, CDR1 is LNHNV, CDR2 YYDKDF (reference sequence). CDR3 protein: CATSRGGTVGQETQYF. The CDR3 nucleotides read TGTGCCACCAGCAGAGGTGGGACAGTAGGACAAGAGACCCAGTACTTC. Full variable domain (missing parts from reference TRBV15 and TRBJ2-5): DAMVIQNPRYQVTQFGKPVTLSCSQTLNHNVMYWYQQKSSQAPKLLFHYYDKDFNNEADTPDNFQSRRPNTSFCFLDIRSPGLGDTAMYLCATSRGGTVGQETQYFGPGTRLLVL.

V is TRBV13 and J is TRBJ2-7; 10 bases are shared with TRBD2. J lost 4 bases, V lost 4 bases, and 4 bases had no gene match. Germline assignment: CDR1 PRHDT and CDR2 FYEKMQ (reference sequence). The CDR3 has 14 amino acids. For the CDR3, the DNA is TGTGCCAGCAGCTCTAGCGGGAGTGCGTACGAGCAGTACTTC. It is translated as CASSSSGSAYEQYF.

This clone was recorded only once. The CDR3 DNA sequence: TGTGCCAGCAGCCCGGATATAAACAGGGAGCAGTACTTC. Protein: CASSPDINREQYF. V usage is TRBV11-3 and J usage is TRBJ2-7, with D possibly being TRBD1 (5 bases). Trimming took 5 bases from V and 7 from J, leaving 15 bases between them. Per the germline V gene, CDR1 is SGHNT and CDR2 is YENEEA. The CDR3 contains 13 residues.

The genes are TRBV2 and TRBJ2-2, with D maybe TRBD2 (5 bases). Germline assignment: CDR1 SNHLY and CDR2 FYNNEI. The CDR3 sequence is 13 residues long. V dropped 7 bases and J dropped 5 bases, with 11 bases sitting between them. Written as DNA, the CDR3 is TGTGCCAGCATTGAGGGCGCTACCGGGGAGCTGTTTTTT. Protein sequence: CASIEGATGELFF.

The genes are TRBV5-5 and TRBJ2-1; 7 bases align to TRBD2. V lost 3 bases to trimming and J lost 7 bases; unmatched junction nucleotides: 19. Germline V lookup: CDR1 SGHKS, CDR2 YYEKEE (reference sequence). The CDR3 has 18 residues. The CDR3 here is CASSSRESSGSTVNEQFF. For the CDR3, the DNA is TGTGCCAGCAGCTCCCGCGAATCTAGCGGTTCCACGGTGAATGAGCAGTTCTTC.

The chain is built from TRBV7-6 and TRBJ1-3; D ambiguous. V lost 6 bases and J lost 0, with 12 bases in between. There are 15 residues in the CDR3. The germline V gene encodes CDR1 SGHVS and CDR2 FNYEAQ. The CDR3 bases are TGTGCCAGCAGTCCAGACTCCTACTCTGGAAACACCATATATTTT. Protein sequence: CASSPDSYSGNTIYF.

This chain connects TRBV2 to TRBJ1-6; 11 bases are shared with TRBD1. V shed 4 bases and J 10 bases; nucleotides not matched to a gene: 9. Germline V gene data show CDR1 as SNHLY and CDR2 as FYNNEI. The CDR3 has 16 amino acids. The CDR3 is CASSAYGQGANSPLHF. The CDR3, as DNA: TGTGCCAGCAGTGCCTACGGACAGGGGGCGAACTCACCCCTCCACTTT.

This clone occurred once. The V gene is TRBV7-8, the J gene TRBJ2-1, with 7 bases matching TRBD1. This CDR3 has 16 amino acids. J lost 0 bases, V lost 3 bases, and 5 bases had no gene match. Germline values: CDR1 SGHVS, CDR2 FQNEAQ. The CDR3 DNA follows: TGTGCCAGCAGCTTGACCGGGACAGCCTCCTACAATGAGCAGTTCTTC. Translating it yields CASSLTGTASYNEQFF.

The chain couples TRBV10-3 to TRBJ2-1; D may be TRBD1 (5 bases). CDR1 and CDR2 (germline): ENHRY, SYGVKD. The CDR3 contains 13 residues. The V and J ends lost 3 bases and 16 bases respectively, with 19 bases between them. CDR3 sequence reads: CAISDPPTVSLFF. The CDR3 DNA reads TGTGCCATCAGTGACCCCCCGACAGTCAGTTTATTCTTC.

The rearrangement uses TRBV7-2 and TRBJ2-5; 8 bases are a match to TRBD1. The germline V gene encodes CDR1 SGHTA and CDR2 FQGNSA. The V and J ends lost 2 bases and 2 bases, in that order; junction bases with no gene match: 1. This CDR3 comprises 14 residues. CDR3 bases: TGTGCCAGCAGCTTACGGACAGGGCAAGAGACCCAGTACTTC. Residues: CASSLRTGQETQYF.

The sample holds a few counts of this clone. Here the CDR3 reads CASSAAGNYGYTF. In DNA form, the CDR3 reads TGTGCCAGCAGTGCGGCAGGGAACTATGGCTACACCTTC. This chain links TRBV2 with TRBJ1-2; perhaps TRBD1 as D (5 bases). V dropped 4 bases and J dropped 2 bases, with 8 bases sitting between them. This CDR3 is 13 amino acids long. In germline, CDR1 is SNHLY, CDR2 FYNNEI.

The V gene is TRBV27, the J gene TRBJ1-2; 10 nucleotides match TRBD1. With 3 bases clipped from V and 6 bases from J, the junction kept 4 bases outside the gene matches. Germline CDR1 MNHEY, CDR2 SMNVEV (reference sequence). The CDR3 extends over 14 amino acids. CDR3 bases: TGTGCCAGCAGTTTGGGCGGGACAGGGGATGGCTACACCTTC. It specifies CASSLGGTGDGYTF.

V and J are TRBV5-1 and TRBJ1-5; D perhaps matches TRBD1 (5 bases). Trimming took 4 bases from V and 6 from J, leaving 14 bases between them. CDR1 and CDR2 (germline): SGHRS, YFSETQ. This CDR3 has 14 amino acids. CDR3 bases: TGCGCCAGCAGCGCCCAGGGCGGGGGTCAGCCCCAGCATTTT. Translated, it gives CASSAQGGGQPQHF.

The chain joins TRBV27 to TRBJ2-1; tentative D call: TRBD1 (6 bases). The CDR3 spans 15 residues. From germline, CDR1 is MNHEY and CDR2 SMNVEV (reference sequence). Trimming took off 2 bases at V and 1 base at J, with 9 bases between the two ends. The CDR3 region is CASSLQGPSYNEQFF. The CDR3 DNA is TGTGCCAGCAGTTTACAGGGGCCTTCCTACAATGAGCAGTTCTTC.

This chain joins TRBV7-3 and TRBJ2-1; the match to TRBD2 covers 7 bases. Per the germline V gene, CDR1 is SGHTA and CDR2 is FQGTGA. The CDR3 totals 14 residues. V gave up 4 bases and J gave up 12 bases; unmatched junction bases: 12. The CDR3 region is CASSSRGYSGSQFF. The CDR3 bases are TGTGCCAGCAGCTCAAGGGGATATAGCGGGTCGCAGTTCTTC.

The chain couples TRBV7-3 to TRBJ2-2; tentatively, D is TRBD1 (6 bases). CDR1 and CDR2 from the germline V gene are SGHTA and FQGTGA. The CDR3 totals 15 residues. V lost 0 bases and J lost 7, with 12 bases in between. The DNA of the CDR3 is TGTGCCAGCAGCTTAACGGGGGCCCGGAGCGGGGAGCTGTTTTTT. This sequence encodes CASSLTGARSGELFF.

The table lists this clone with a count of one. V is TRBV7-9 and J is TRBJ1-2; no reliable D call. CDR1 is SEHNR, CDR2 FQNEAQ, per germline (reference sequence). Trimming took 3 bases from V and 6 from J, leaving 14 bases between them. The CDR3 runs 14 residues. CDR3 DNA: TGTGCCAGCAGCTTCGGGCGGGAGGGTGATGGCTACACCTTC. It codes for CASSFGREGDGYTF.

V usage is TRBV28 and J usage is TRBJ1-1; TRBD1 matches 11 bases. Germline values: CDR1 MDHEN, CDR2 SYDVKM. This CDR3 has 21 amino acids. The J segment lost 3 bases and the V segment lost 6 bases, leaving 24 bases of the junction unmatched. CDR3 loop: CASRLVSTGRGQGARDTEAFF. In nucleotides, the CDR3 is TGTGCCAGCAGACTAGTTTCTACCGGCCGTGGACAGGGGGCGCGGGACACTGAAGCTTTCTTT.

The genes are TRBV5-6 and TRBJ2-5, with TRBD2 identical over 7 bases. The CDR3 extends over 15 amino acids. V was clipped by 2 bases and J by 3 bases; unmatched bases: 7. Germline lookup yields CDR1 SGHDT and CDR2 YYEEEE. The CDR3 here is CASSFEGTTKETQYF. CDR3 nucleotides: TGTGCCAGCAGCTTTGAAGGGACTACTAAAGAGACCCAGTACTTC.

The sample holds one count of this clone. J is TRBJ2-5 and V is TRBV5-1; TRBD2 aligns across 7 bases. Trimming cost V 6 bases and J 5 bases; bases outside gene matches: 16. Germline lookup yields CDR1 SGHRS and CDR2 YFSETQ. The length of the CDR3 is 16 residues. The CDR3 reads CASNPWRESNRETQYF. The CDR3 bases are TGCGCCAGCAACCCGTGGCGGGAGTCGAATAGGGAGACCCAGTACTTC. Complete variable domain (other parts from reference TRBV5-1 and TRBJ2-5): KAGVTQTPRYLIKTRGQQVTLSCSPISGHRSVSWYQQTPGQGLQFLFEYFSETQRNKGNFPGRFSGRQFSNSRSEMNVSTLELGDSALYLCASNPWRESNRETQYFGPGTRLLVL.

This clone appeared a single time. The chain combines TRBV4-3 with TRBJ2-1; perhaps TRBD2 as D (6 bases). The CDR3 is made up of 18 amino acids. Germline loops: CDR1 LGHNA, CDR2 YSLEER. Trimming pared 0 bases from V and 1 base from J, leaving 16 bases between. The CDR3 loop is CASSQEAGVGQSYNEQFF. The CDR3 DNA follows: TGCGCCAGCAGCCAAGAAGCGGGTGTGGGGCAGTCCTACAATGAGCAGTTCTTC.